These 4 T cell receptor beta chains were all obtained from the same sample, sequenced in a study of blood T cell repertoires in COVID-19. Profiling relied on immunoSEQ multiplex PCR, and the TCRdb table lists in-frame clones only, not all of them. The sample holds over 75,000 clones, over 75% seen once. The sample was peripheral blood. All receptors derive from a woman older than 75 with acute or convalescent COVID-19.

The chain is built from TRBV19 and TRBJ2-3; no clear D gene. CDR1 and CDR2 (germline): LNHDA, SQIVND (reference sequence). This CDR3 has 13 residues. Trimming removed 2 bases from V and 1 base from J, with 4 bases in between. The CDR3 region is CASSITGTDTQYF. CDR3 in DNA: TGTGCCAGTAGTATAACGGGCACAGATACGCAGTATTTT.

In its sample, this clone was seen a few times. This chain uses TRBV25-1 with TRBJ1-3; D call uncertain. Germline-derived CDR1 and CDR2 are MGHDK and SYGVNS. This CDR3 has 13 amino acids. Trimming took 9 bases from V and 0 from J, leaving 9 bases between them. In DNA, the CDR3 is TGTGCCAGTCTATCACCCTCTGGAAACACCATATATTTT. Encoded protein: CASLSPSGNTIYF. Full variable domain (remainder filled in from reference TRBV25-1 and TRBJ1-3): EADIYQTPRYLVIGTGKKITLECSQTMGHDKMYWYQQDPGMELHLIHYSYGVNSTEKGDLSSESTVSRIRTEHFPLTLESARPSHTSQYLCASLSPSGNTIYFGEGSWLTVV.

The chain combines TRBV28 with TRBJ2-7; 10 bases map to TRBD2. Germline V lookup: CDR1 MDHEN, CDR2 SYDVKM. The V gene end was trimmed by 2 bases and the J gene end by 4 bases; junction bases not matched to a gene: 23. The CDR3 consists of 21 residues. CDR3 loop: CASSLVAHPKTSGYRGYEQYF. CDR3 DNA: TGTGCCAGCAGTTTAGTGGCCCACCCCAAGACTAGCGGGTATAGGGGGTACGAGCAGTACTTC.

The CDR3 DNA is TGTGCCAGTAGTATCGGGACAGCAAATTATGGCTACACCTTC. Translating gives CASSIGTANYGYTF. The V and J genes are TRBV19 and TRBJ1-2; 7 nucleotides agree with TRBD1. Germline V gene data show CDR1 as LNHDA and CDR2 as SQIVND (reference sequence). Trimming cost V 3 bases and J 5 bases; bases outside gene matches: 6. This CDR3 has 14 amino acids.